The 15 T cell receptor beta chains listed next were all sequenced from one sample in a study of shared clonotypes between healthy human individuals (dated by TCRdb to 2018 to 2020). Receptor libraries were prepared by the immunoSEQ multiplex PCR assay. In TCRdb, the immuneACCESS table is reduced to in-frame sequences with V and J assigned. These tables do not hold every clone; where another copy was compared, an unresolved V gene accounts for under half, and the others remain unexplained. For this sample the table gives almost 750,000 clones, of which over 60% were detected only once. Less than 2% of the sample is taken by the ten largest. The sample comprised memory CD4+ T cells sorted from blood. The cell subset or site tag for this specimen amounts to: CD45RA-negative fraction. Receptor source: a woman aged 30 to 39 in good health.

This clone was seen more than once but under ten times. The V and J genes are TRBV7-9 and TRBJ1-2; 10 positions match TRBD1. The length of the CDR3 is 13 residues. Trimming took 5 bases from V and 7 from J; bases not matched to a gene: 4. Germline V lookup: CDR1 SEHNR, CDR2 FQNEAQ (reference sequence). The CDR3 bases are TGTGCCAGCAGCCTCGGGACAGGGGTTGGCTACACCTTC. Translation gives CASSLGTGVGYTF. Variable domain in full (rest from reference TRBV7-9 and TRBJ1-2): DTGVSQNPRHKITKRGQNVTFRCDPISEHNRLYWYRQTLGQGPEFLTYFQNEAQLEKSRLLSDRFSAERPKGSFSTLEIQRTEQGDSAMYLCASSLGTGVGYTFGSGTRLTVV.

As DNA, the CDR3 is TGTGCCAGCAGTTGGGACAGAAATGAGCAGTTCTTC. Its protein product is CASSWDRNEQFF. The J gene is TRBJ2-1, the V gene TRBV5-6; 7 bases match TRBD1. The germline CDR1 and CDR2 sequences are SGHDT and YYEEEE. The CDR3 loop spans 12 amino acids. Unmatched junction bases numbered 3, after V lost 5 bases and J lost 7 bases.

This clone was counted between two and nine times. The chain is built from TRBV5-4 and TRBJ1-2, with TRBD1 as a possible D gene (6 bases). Trimming cost V 2 bases and J 7 bases, with 12 bases left between them. Looked up from germline, CDR1 is SGHNT and CDR2 is YYREEE (reference sequence). The CDR3 is made up of 13 amino acids. The CDR3 protein is CASSFRTDSGYTF. The CDR3 region has the DNA TGTGCCAGCAGCTTTCGGACAGACTCTGGCTACACCTTC.

The chain employs TRBV5-1 and TRBJ2-1, with TRBD2 matching over 7 bases. The CDR3 length is 15 residues. Trimming at V came to 7 bases and at J to 0 bases, leaving 7 bases not matched to a gene. Germline values: CDR1 SGHRS, CDR2 YFSETQ. CDR3 in amino acids: CASEWGGPSYNEQFF. The CDR3 DNA is TGCGCCAGCGAATGGGGGGGTCCCTCCTACAATGAGCAGTTCTTC.

The chain employs TRBV28 and TRBJ2-7; 9 positions match TRBD2. V shed 10 bases and J 4 bases; nucleotides not matched to a gene: 8. The CDR3 length is 13 residues. Germline-derived CDR1 and CDR2 are MDHEN and SYDVKM. The CDR3 DNA follows: TGTGCCACTAGCGGGGCCCTCTTTTACGAGCAGTACTTC. Encoded protein: CATSGALFYEQYF.

The V and J genes are TRBV7-9 and TRBJ2-1; the D is unclear. Trimming took off 5 bases at V and 7 bases at J, with 15 bases between the two ends. Germline assignment: CDR1 SEHNR and CDR2 FQNEAQ (reference sequence). The CDR3 runs to 14 residues. DNA for the CDR3: TGTGCCAGCAGCCAAGATTGGACGGAGAATGAGCAGTTCTTC. Protein product: CASSQDWTENEQFF.

The chain joins TRBV11-3 to TRBJ2-2; a weak D match, TRBD1 (5 bases). Trimming cost V 1 base and J 7 bases, with 13 bases left between them. CDR1 and CDR2 (germline): SGHNT, YENEEA. The CDR3 consists of 15 residues. CDR3 nucleotide sequence: TGTGCCAGCAGCTTAGGACTGGGGCAGATCGGGGAGCTGTTTTTT. The encoded protein is CASSLGLGQIGELFF.

The V gene is TRBV19, the J gene TRBJ1-1, with D possibly being TRBD1 (5 bases). Trimming shortened V by 1 base and J by 4 bases, and 13 bases separated the two germline ends. Germline CDR1 reads LNHDA; CDR2 reads SQIVND (reference sequence). The CDR3 contains 15 residues. The CDR3 is CASSIGGRVSTEAFF. CDR3 bases: TGTGCCAGTAGTATAGGTGGCAGGGTGTCCACTGAAGCTTTCTTT.

The chain couples TRBV7-9 to TRBJ2-3, with 7 bases aligning to TRBD2. The V gene end was trimmed by 5 bases and the J gene end by 1 base; junction bases not matched to a gene: 6. The germline CDR1 and CDR2 sequences are SEHNR and FQNEAQ (reference sequence). The CDR3 is 15 residues long. CDR3 bases: TGTGCCAGCAGCCTTACTAGCGTCCGCACAGATACGCAGTATTTT. Translating gives CASSLTSVRTDTQYF.

This clone was recorded only once. The chain joins TRBV6-6 to TRBJ2-1, with TRBD2 matching over 7 bases. The V gene's germline CDR1 is MNHNY and CDR2 SVGAGI (reference sequence). Losses at the gene ends were 2 bases for V and 1 base for J; bases not matched to a gene: 5. This CDR3 spans 16 amino acids. Written as DNA, the CDR3 is TGTGCCAGCAGTTACGGGAGGGCCCGGTCCTACAATGAGCAGTTCTTC. As protein: CASSYGRARSYNEQFF.

The CDR3 nucleotides read TGCGCCAGCAGCCAAGCGACTAGCGGTATAAATCTAGCCAAAAACATTCAGTACTTC. Amino acids: CASSQATSGINLAKNIQYF. J is TRBJ2-4 and V is TRBV4-1; 9 bases are shared with TRBD2. Germline lookup yields CDR1 MGHRA and CDR2 YSYEKL. Trimming cost V 1 base and J 0 bases; bases outside gene matches: 10. This CDR3 comprises 19 residues.

V is TRBV30 and J is TRBJ1-1; D gene ambiguous. Germline lookup yields CDR1 GTSNPN and CDR2 SVGIG (reference sequence). V was pared by 2 bases and J by 6 bases, with 10 bases between. This CDR3 is built from 12 residues. The CDR3: CAWSRGGAEAFF. For the CDR3, the DNA is TGTGCCTGGAGTCGCGGTGGGGCTGAAGCTTTCTTT.

The rearrangement links TRBV28 to TRBJ1-2; maybe TRBD1 (5 bases). The V end lost 7 bases, the J end lost 8 bases, and 14 bases lay between the germline ends. CDR1 is MDHEN and CDR2 is SYDVKM in the germline V gene. This CDR3 comprises 12 residues. The CDR3 DNA sequence: TGTGCCAGCATCCGGGACTCCGGAGGCTACACCTTC. It specifies CASIRDSGGYTF.

DNA of the CDR3: TGTGCCAGCAGATCGACAGGGTCCTCGGGTACCATATATTTT. Translated: CASRSTGSSGTIYF. The chain is built from TRBV7-9 and TRBJ1-3; 7 bases line up with TRBD1. This CDR3 contains 14 residues. J lost 10 bases, V lost 6 bases, and 12 bases had no gene match. Per the germline V gene, CDR1 is SEHNR and CDR2 is FQNEAQ (reference sequence).

This chain links TRBV28 with TRBJ2-7, with 8 bases aligning to TRBD2. This CDR3 spans 15 amino acids. The trim removed 3 bases at V and 5 bases at J, leaving 9 bases unmatched. Germline V gene sequence: CDR1 MDHEN, CDR2 SYDVKM. The CDR3 DNA sequence: TGTGCCAGCAGTTTGATCGGCGGGGGGCGGCACGAGCAGTACTTC. This encodes CASSLIGGGRHEQYF. The whole variable domain, filled in from reference TRBV28 and TRBJ2-7, reads DVKVTQSSRYLVKRTGEKVFLECVQDMDHENMFWYRQDPGLGLRLIYFSYDVKMKEKGDIPEGYSVSREKKERFSLILESASTNQTSMYLCASSLIGGGRHEQYFGPGTRLTVT.